Each of the 28 T cell receptor beta chains below was sequenced from the same sample in a study of shared clonotypes between healthy human individuals (dated by TCRdb to between 2020 and 2021). The library was produced with the immunoSEQ multiplex PCR assay. In TCRdb, the immuneACCESS table is reduced to in-frame sequences with V and J assigned. These tables do not hold every clone; where another copy was compared, an unresolved V gene accounts for under half, and the others remain unexplained. This sample lists 2.3 million or so clones; 85% to 95% were detected once. The ten largest clonotypes hold about 0.39% of the sample. The sequenced material came from naive CD4+ T cells from PBMCs. The intended sense of this specimen's cell subset or site label: CD45RA+ positively selected. These receptors were taken from a young man in good health. Some clones in this sample may be carry-over from other donors' samples.

This clone was recorded once. The same CDR3 is also encoded by other DNA sequences in this sample. The chain employs TRBV20-1 and TRBJ1-2; D is unresolved. CDR1 is DFQATT and CDR2 is SNEGSKA in the germline V gene (reference sequence). V was pared by 4 bases and J by 1 base, with 4 bases between. This CDR3 has 11 amino acids. For the CDR3, the DNA is TGCAGTGCTAATGATAACTATGGCTACACCTTC. This encodes CSANDNYGYTF.

CDR3 protein: CASGLGRGLGSYEQFF. The DNA of the CDR3 is TGTGCTAGTGGTTTGGGACGGGGACTAGGAAGCTATGAGCAGTTCTTC. The chain combines TRBV12-5 with TRBJ2-1, with 8 bases identical to TRBD2. The germline V gene has CDR1 LGHNT and CDR2 FRNRAP. V dropped 1 base and J dropped 8; count of bases not matched to a gene: 10. This CDR3 has 16 residues. The full variable domain, its missing parts supplied by reference TRBV12-5 and TRBJ2-1, is DARVTQTPRHKVTEMGQEVTMRCQPILGHNTVFWYRQTMMQGLELLAYFRNRAPLDDSGMPKDRFSAEMPDATLATLKIQPSEPRDSAVYFCASGLGRGLGSYEQFFGPGTRLTVL.

The rearrangement joins TRBV18 to TRBJ1-2; D unclear. This CDR3 spans 13 amino acids. CDR1 and CDR2 (germline): KGHSH, LQKENI. The V end lost 0 bases, the J end lost 4 bases, and 6 bases lay between the germline ends. CDR3 loop: CASSPPQVYGYTF. In nucleotides, the CDR3 is TGTGCCAGCTCACCACCCCAGGTCTATGGCTACACCTTC.

This chain links TRBV30 with TRBJ1-5; TRBD1 might be the D (5 bases). The CDR3 extends over 15 amino acids. The V gene's germline CDR1 is GTSNPN and CDR2 SVGIG (reference sequence). V dropped 5 bases and J dropped 6 bases, with 20 bases sitting between them. The DNA of the CDR3 is TGTGCCTGGGACCCCGGGCAGGGTTTTTTTCAGCCCCAGCATTTT. Its translation: CAWDPGQGFFQPQHF.

CDR3 protein: CASSLDRGEAETQYF. The CDR3 region has the DNA TGTGCCAGCAGCTTAGATCGGGGGGAGGCGGAGACCCAGTACTTC. The chain links TRBV11-2 to TRBJ2-5; 7 bases are a match to TRBD2. Trimming took 0 bases from V and 5 from J; bases not matched to a gene: 6. CDR1 is SGHAT and CDR2 is FQNNGV in the germline V gene. The CDR3 runs 15 residues.

The chain employs TRBV6-5 and TRBJ1-5; a weak D match, TRBD1 (6 bases). CDR1 is MNHEY, CDR2 SVGAGI, per germline. The CDR3 extends over 14 amino acids. V gave up 6 bases and J gave up 0 bases, with 9 bases separating them. The CDR3 DNA reads as TGTGCCAGCAGGGAGGACAGTAGCAATCAGCCCCAGCATTTT. Its protein is CASREDSSNQPQHF.

The rearrangement joins TRBV6-5 to TRBJ1-5, with 9 bases lining up with TRBD1. The CDR3 is made up of 15 amino acids. J gave up 11 bases and V 6 bases, and 14 bases lay outside the gene matches. Germline V lookup: CDR1 MNHEY, CDR2 SVGAGI. The CDR3 loop is CASSRGQGRMAAQHF. The DNA for the CDR3 is TGTGCCAGCAGCCGCGGACAGGGGCGAATGGCAGCCCAGCATTTT.

V and J are TRBV19 and TRBJ1-1; TRBD1 is a possible D gene (5 bases). From germline, CDR1 is LNHDA and CDR2 SQIVND (reference sequence). The CDR3 covers 15 residues. The V and J ends lost 3 bases and 2 bases respectively, with 13 bases between them. The CDR3 reads CASSIIQVKNTEAFF. The DNA for the CDR3 is TGTGCCAGTAGTATTATACAGGTAAAAAACACTGAAGCTTTCTTT.

V is TRBV30 and J is TRBJ2-1, with TRBD2 identical over 7 bases. V lost 2 bases, J lost 3 bases, and 7 bases stayed unmatched. The CDR3 runs 15 residues. Germline V CDR1 and CDR2: GTSNPN, SVGIG (reference sequence). CDR3 loop: CAWSPTSRVYNEQFF. For the CDR3, the DNA is TGTGCCTGGAGTCCGACTAGCAGGGTCTACAATGAGCAGTTCTTC. Based on the CDR3 plus reference TRBV30 and TRBJ2-1, the full variable domain is SQTIHQWPATLVQPVGSPLSLECTVEGTSNPNLYWYRQAAGRGLQLLFYSVGIGQISSEVPQNLSASRPQDRQFILSSKKLLLSDSGFYLCAWSPTSRVYNEQFFGPGTRLTVL.

The rearrangement uses TRBV29-1 and TRBJ2-1, with D maybe TRBD2 (6 bases). CDR1 and CDR2 (germline): SQVTM, ANQGSEA. This CDR3 spans 14 amino acids. V lost 3 bases to trimming and J lost 4 bases, with 13 bases between them. The CDR3 DNA reads as TGCAGCGTTGACGCGGGGAGAGTTTACAATGAGCAGTTCTTC. This sequence encodes CSVDAGRVYNEQFF.

The chain couples TRBV30 to TRBJ2-7; TRBD1 aligns across 8 bases. The CDR3 has 11 residues. V shed 3 bases and J 6 bases; nucleotides not matched to a gene: 1. Per germline, CDR1 GTSNPN and CDR2 SVGIG (reference sequence). CDR3 residues: CAWRGTGEQYF. The CDR3 DNA reads as TGTGCCTGGAGGGGGACAGGCGAGCAGTACTTC. Variable domain in full (rest from reference TRBV30 and TRBJ2-7): SQTIHQWPATLVQPVGSPLSLECTVEGTSNPNLYWYRQAAGRGLQLLFYSVGIGQISSEVPQNLSASRPQDRQFILSSKKLLLSDSGFYLCAWRGTGEQYFGPGTRLTVT.

The V call is TRBV7-8, the J call TRBJ2-5, with D uncertain. In germline, CDR1 is SGHVS, CDR2 FQNEAQ. V was trimmed by 4 bases and J by 3 bases, leaving 15 bases between them. This CDR3 region has 15 residues. CDR3 region: CASSWRMGHEETQYF. The CDR3 DNA reads TGTGCCAGCAGCTGGCGGATGGGCCACGAAGAGACCCAGTACTTC.

This clone was counted a single time. This specimen includes other DNA sequences encoding the same CDR3. V is TRBV11-2 and J is TRBJ2-6, with unresolved D. This CDR3 is built from 15 residues. Germline assignment: CDR1 SGHAT and CDR2 FQNNGV. With 5 bases removed from V and 0 bases from J, the gap between germline ends came to 8 bases. The CDR3 sequence is CASSPGRSGANVLTF. CDR3 DNA sequence: TGTGCCAGCAGCCCCGGACGCTCTGGGGCCAACGTCCTGACTTTC.

The chain is built from TRBV7-8 and TRBJ1-4; weak D call: TRBD1 (6 bases). Germline V lookup: CDR1 SGHVS, CDR2 FQNEAQ. This CDR3 has 14 residues. V lost 5 bases, J lost 8 bases, and 15 bases lay in between. The CDR3 DNA reads TGTGCCAGCAGCCGAGGGGGGAGTGGAGAAAAACTGTTTTTT. Amino acids: CASSRGGSGEKLFF.

The chain combines TRBV18 with TRBJ2-5; D is unresolved. Germline CDR1 and CDR2: KGHSH and LQKENI. V was cut by 3 bases and J by 4 bases, with 6 bases left in between. The CDR3 has 12 amino acids. In nucleotides, the CDR3 is TGTGCCAGCTCACCGAACGGAGAGACCCAGTACTTC. Residues: CASSPNGETQYF. The full variable domain, rest sourced from reference TRBV18 and TRBJ2-5, is NAGVMQNPRHLVRRRGQEARLRCSPMKGHSHVYWYRQLPEEGLKFMVYLQKENIIDESGMPKERFSAEFPKEGPSILRIQQVVRGDSAAYFCASSPNGETQYFGPGTRLLVL.

CDR3 sequence reads: CASSLYPLPYEQYF. The CDR3 DNA is TGTGCCAGCAGTTTATACCCCCTTCCCTACGAGCAGTACTTC. The rearrangement joins TRBV28 to TRBJ2-7, with D unresolved. Germline CDR1 is MDHEN and CDR2 is SYDVKM. The CDR3 spans 14 residues. Trimming removed 1 base from V and 2 bases from J, with 9 bases in between.

The chain combines TRBV19 with TRBJ1-2; 8 bases agree with TRBD1. The germline V gene encodes CDR1 LNHDA and CDR2 SQIVND (reference sequence). The CDR3 totals 16 residues. The ends lost 6 bases at V and 4 bases at J; junction bases unmatched: 13. This CDR3 is CASRQPPGQEAYGYTF. The CDR3 bases are TGTGCCAGTAGACAGCCACCGGGACAGGAGGCCTATGGCTACACCTTC.

This clone has a single count. Different DNA sequences within this sample yield the same CDR3. V gene TRBV14 combines with J gene TRBJ2-7; D gene ambiguous. This CDR3 contains 12 residues. Germline V gene data show CDR1 as SGHDN and CDR2 as FVKESK. The V end lost 1 base, the J end lost 3 bases, and 4 bases lay between the germline ends. The CDR3 DNA reads TGTGCCAGCAGCCAAGGGAACTACGAGCAGTACTTC. It specifies CASSQGNYEQYF.

The chain has TRBV28 and TRBJ2-7; 7 nucleotides line up with TRBD2. J was trimmed by 2 bases and V by 3 bases; bases with no gene match: 7. This CDR3 spans 15 amino acids. The germline V gene encodes CDR1 MDHEN and CDR2 SYDVKM. Here the CDR3 DNA reads TGTGCCAGCAGTTTTTTTCCGGGAGGCGCCTACGAGCAGTACTTC. Protein product: CASSFFPGGAYEQYF.

This CDR3 is CASYPRAGVITDEQFF. The CDR3 region has the DNA TGTGCCAGCTATCCTCGGGCGGGAGTAATTACCGATGAGCAGTTCTTC. V and J are TRBV18 and TRBJ2-1, with TRBD2 matching 7 bases. Germline CDR1 and CDR2: KGHSH and LQKENI. After removal of 7 bases from V and 8 bases from J, the junction contained 17 bases not matched to a gene. The CDR3 covers 16 residues.

The chain employs TRBV11-3 and TRBJ2-1, with a weak D call TRBD2 (6 bases). The CDR3 extends over 16 amino acids. Germline-derived CDR1 and CDR2 are SGHNT and YENEEA. V lost 1 base, J lost 1 base, and 11 bases lay in between. CDR3 region: CASSLGGGRSYNEQFF. CDR3 DNA: TGTGCCAGCAGCTTAGGGGGAGGACGTTCCTACAATGAGCAGTTCTTC.

The V and J genes are TRBV28 and TRBJ2-1, with D tentatively TRBD1 (5 bases). This CDR3 has 15 amino acids. Germline V gene sequence: CDR1 MDHEN, CDR2 SYDVKM. V lost 4 bases, J lost 9 bases, and 19 bases lay in between. This CDR3 is CASSSPHSRAVEQFF. CDR3 sequence (DNA): TGTGCCAGCAGTTCCCCACACTCCAGGGCGGTTGAGCAGTTCTTC. Filled out from reference TRBV28 and TRBJ2-1, the complete variable domain reads DVKVTQSSRYLVKRTGEKVFLECVQDMDHENMFWYRQDPGLGLRLIYFSYDVKMKEKGDIPEGYSVSREKKERFSLILESASTNQTSMYLCASSSPHSRAVEQFFGPGTRLTVL.

V gene TRBV7-9 combines with J gene TRBJ1-1; D gene ambiguous. CDR3 length: 13 residues. Germline lookup yields CDR1 SEHNR and CDR2 FQNEAQ (reference sequence). V was shortened by 4 bases and J by 5 bases, with 11 bases between the two germline ends. The CDR3 loop reads CASSSQIETEAFF. CDR3 DNA sequence: TGTGCCAGCAGCTCACAGATTGAGACTGAAGCTTTCTTT.

The CDR3 loop is CASSLGTGVTYEQYF. CDR3 sequence (DNA): TGTGCCAGCAGCCTGGGGACAGGGGTCACCTACGAGCAGTACTTC. This chain uses TRBV7-9 with TRBJ2-7; TRBD1 aligns across 10 bases. The CDR3 is made up of 15 amino acids. V lost 5 bases and J lost 2; bases outside the gene matches: 6. CDR1 SEHNR and CDR2 FQNEAQ come from the germline V gene (reference sequence).

This clone was counted a single time. The chain uses TRBV11-3 and TRBJ1-2, with unresolved D. From germline, CDR1 is SGHNT and CDR2 YENEEA. V lost 5 bases, J lost 4 bases, and 23 bases lay in between. The CDR3 loop spans 17 amino acids. CDR3 coding DNA: TGTGCCAGCAGCGAGAAGGGCAGACTGCTCCTATTCTATGGCTACACCTTC. This translates into CASSEKGRLLLFYGYTF.

The rearrangement uses TRBV4-2 and TRBJ2-7; TRBD2 aligns across 8 bases. After removal of 3 bases from V and 2 bases from J, the junction contained 9 bases not matched to a gene. The CDR3 has 16 amino acids. Germline lookup yields CDR1 LGHNA and CDR2 YNFKEQ. The CDR3 sequence: CASSQGAAGEAYEQYF. The DNA of the CDR3 is TGTGCCAGCAGCCAGGGGGCAGCGGGAGAGGCCTACGAGCAGTACTTC.

The chain combines TRBV27 with TRBJ1-5; 8 bases are a match to TRBD1. Germline V gene data show CDR1 as MNHEY and CDR2 as SMNVEV (reference sequence). The CDR3 has 18 residues. V was clipped by 6 bases and J by 0 bases; unmatched bases: 13. The CDR3 DNA sequence: TGTGCCAGCAGAAAACGGACAGGGCCCGGCCATAGCAATCAGCCCCAGCATTTT. Encoded protein: CASRKRTGPGHSNQPQHF.

The chain's CDR3 is CASSSLDRGRDEKLFF. The CDR3, as DNA: TGTGCCAGCAGCTCTCTCGACAGGGGGCGGGATGAAAAACTGTTTTTT. The V gene is TRBV7-9, the J gene TRBJ1-4; 10 bases fit TRBD1. CDR3 size: 16 residues. Germline assignment: CDR1 SEHNR and CDR2 FQNEAQ (reference sequence). The junction had 8 bases not matched to a gene; V was cut back by 4 bases and J by 6 bases.